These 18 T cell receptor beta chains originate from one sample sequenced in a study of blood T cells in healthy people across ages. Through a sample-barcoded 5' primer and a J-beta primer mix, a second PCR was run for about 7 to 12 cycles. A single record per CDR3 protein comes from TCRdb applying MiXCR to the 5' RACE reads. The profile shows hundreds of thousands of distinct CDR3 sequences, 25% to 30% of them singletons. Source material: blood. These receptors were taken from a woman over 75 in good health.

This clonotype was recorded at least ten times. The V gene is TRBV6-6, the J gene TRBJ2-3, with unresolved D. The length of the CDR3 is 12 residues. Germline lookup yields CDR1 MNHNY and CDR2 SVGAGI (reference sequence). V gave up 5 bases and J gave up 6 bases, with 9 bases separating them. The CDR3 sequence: CASSKRGDTQYF. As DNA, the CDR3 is TGTGCCAGCAGTAAGCGTGGGGATACGCAGTATTTT.

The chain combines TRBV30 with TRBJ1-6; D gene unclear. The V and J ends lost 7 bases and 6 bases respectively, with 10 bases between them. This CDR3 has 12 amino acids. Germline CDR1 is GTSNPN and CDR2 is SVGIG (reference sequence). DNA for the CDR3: TGTGCCTCGGATGAACCTAATTCACCCCTCCACTTT. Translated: CASDEPNSPLHF.

The CDR3 region is CAWSVRRKLDAEAFF. CDR3 coding DNA: TGTGCCTGGAGTGTACGAAGAAAATTGGACGCTGAAGCTTTCTTT. The chain combines TRBV30 with TRBJ1-1; D remains ambiguous. V was clipped by 0 bases and J by 6 bases, with 17 bases between them. The CDR3 consists of 15 residues. Per germline, CDR1 GTSNPN and CDR2 SVGIG (reference sequence).

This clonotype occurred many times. The CDR3 is CASSQDVSSDYGYTF. The CDR3 bases are TGTGCCAGCAGCCAAGATGTCAGTTCAGACTATGGCTACACCTTC. The V gene is TRBV3-1, the J gene TRBJ1-2; D not resolved. V dropped 0 bases and J dropped 3 bases, with 11 bases sitting between them. CDR3 length: 15 amino acids. Germline CDR1 and CDR2: LGHDT and YNNKEL (reference sequence).

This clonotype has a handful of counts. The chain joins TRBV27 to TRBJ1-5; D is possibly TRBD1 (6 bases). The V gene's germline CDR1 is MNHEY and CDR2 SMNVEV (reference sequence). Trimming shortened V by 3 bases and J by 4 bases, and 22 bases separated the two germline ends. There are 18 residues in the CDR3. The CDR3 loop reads CASSFRGVSGQFNQPQHF. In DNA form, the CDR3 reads TGTGCCAGCAGTTTTCGGGGGGTCAGTGGACAGTTTAATCAGCCCCAGCATTTT.

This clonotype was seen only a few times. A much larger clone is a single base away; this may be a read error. CDR3 in amino acids: CASSLASGWNIQYF. The CDR3 coding sequence is TGTGCCAGCAGCTTGGCTTCAGGGTGGAACATTCAGTACTTC. The chain uses TRBV5-5 and TRBJ2-5, with a possible D match to TRBD1 (5 bases). Matching the DNA end better, TRBJ2-4 makes the J call doubtful. The germline gives CDR1 SGHKS, CDR2 YYEKEE (reference sequence). CDR3 length: 14 amino acids.

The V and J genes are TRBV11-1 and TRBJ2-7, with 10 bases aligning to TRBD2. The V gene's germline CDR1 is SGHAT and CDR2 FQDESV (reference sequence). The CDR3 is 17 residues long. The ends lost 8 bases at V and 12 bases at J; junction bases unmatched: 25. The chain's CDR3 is CASQRQGRAGGQETRYF. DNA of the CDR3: TGTGCCAGCCAACGGCAGGGACGAGCGGGGGGGCAAGAGACCCGGTACTTC.

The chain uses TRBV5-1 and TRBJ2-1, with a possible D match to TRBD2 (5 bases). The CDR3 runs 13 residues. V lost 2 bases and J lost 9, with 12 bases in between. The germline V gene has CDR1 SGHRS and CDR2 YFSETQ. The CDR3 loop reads CASSFPNRGEQFF. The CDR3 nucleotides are TGCGCCAGCAGCTTCCCGAACCGGGGTGAGCAGTTCTTC.

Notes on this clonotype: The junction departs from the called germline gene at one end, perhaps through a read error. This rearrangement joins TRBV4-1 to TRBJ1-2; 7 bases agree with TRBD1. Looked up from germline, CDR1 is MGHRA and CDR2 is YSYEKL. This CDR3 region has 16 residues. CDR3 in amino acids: CTSSQAGAGGLNGYTF. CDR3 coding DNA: TGCACCAGCAGCCAAGCAGGGGCAGGGGGGCTAAATGGCTACACCTTC.

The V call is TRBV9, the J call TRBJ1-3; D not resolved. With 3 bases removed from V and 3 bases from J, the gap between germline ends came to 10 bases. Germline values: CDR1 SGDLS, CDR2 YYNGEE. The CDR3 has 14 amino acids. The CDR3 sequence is CASSARLVGNTIYF. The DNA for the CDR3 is TGTGCCAGCAGCGCTCGGTTGGTTGGAAACACCATATATTTT.

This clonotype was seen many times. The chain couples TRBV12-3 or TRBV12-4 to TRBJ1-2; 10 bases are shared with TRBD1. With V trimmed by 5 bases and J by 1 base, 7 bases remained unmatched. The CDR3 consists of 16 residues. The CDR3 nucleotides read TGTGCCAGCAGTCCTACCGACAGGGGGCGTAACTATGGCTACACCTTC. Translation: CASSPTDRGRNYGYTF.

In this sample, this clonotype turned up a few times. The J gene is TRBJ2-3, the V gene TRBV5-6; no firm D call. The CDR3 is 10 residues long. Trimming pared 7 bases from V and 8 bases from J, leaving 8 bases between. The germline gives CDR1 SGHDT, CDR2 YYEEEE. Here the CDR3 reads CASGMGTQYF. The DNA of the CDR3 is TGTGCCAGCGGGATGGGTACGCAGTATTTT.

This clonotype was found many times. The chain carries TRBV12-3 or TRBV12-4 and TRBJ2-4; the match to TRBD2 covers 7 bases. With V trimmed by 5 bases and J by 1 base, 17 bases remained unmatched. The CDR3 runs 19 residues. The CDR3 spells CASSLLMRGGEYAKNIQYF. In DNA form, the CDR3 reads TGTGCCAGCAGTCTACTGATGCGGGGAGGGGAATACGCCAAAAACATTCAGTACTTC.

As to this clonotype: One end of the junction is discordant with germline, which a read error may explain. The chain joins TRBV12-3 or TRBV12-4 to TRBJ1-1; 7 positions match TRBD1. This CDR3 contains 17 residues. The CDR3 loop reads CSSSFHGQERPETEAFF. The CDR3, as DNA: TGTTCCAGCAGTTTTCATGGACAGGAGAGGCCCGAAACTGAAGCTTTCTTT.

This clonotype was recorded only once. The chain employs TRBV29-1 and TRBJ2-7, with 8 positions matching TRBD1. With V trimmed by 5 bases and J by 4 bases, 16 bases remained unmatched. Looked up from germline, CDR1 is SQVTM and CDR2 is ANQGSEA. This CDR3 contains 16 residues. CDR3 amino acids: CSVLDRGSTPTYEQYF. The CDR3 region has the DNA TGCAGCGTTCTTGACAGGGGCTCAACCCCCACATACGAGCAGTACTTC.

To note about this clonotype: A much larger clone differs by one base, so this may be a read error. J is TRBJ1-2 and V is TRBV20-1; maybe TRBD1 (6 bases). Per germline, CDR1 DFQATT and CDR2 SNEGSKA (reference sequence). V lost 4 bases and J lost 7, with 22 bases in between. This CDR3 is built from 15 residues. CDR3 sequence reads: CSAIPEQGIYCGYTF. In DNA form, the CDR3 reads TGCAGTGCTATCCCGGAACAGGGAATTTACTGTGGCTACACCTTC.

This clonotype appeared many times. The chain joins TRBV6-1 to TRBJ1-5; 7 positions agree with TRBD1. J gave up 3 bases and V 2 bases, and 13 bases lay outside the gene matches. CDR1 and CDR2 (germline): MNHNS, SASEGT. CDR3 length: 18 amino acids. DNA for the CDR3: TGTGCCAGCAGTGAAACATGGGGAGGGGGCCCCAACAATCAGCCCCAGCATTTT. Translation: CASSETWGGGPNNQPQHF.

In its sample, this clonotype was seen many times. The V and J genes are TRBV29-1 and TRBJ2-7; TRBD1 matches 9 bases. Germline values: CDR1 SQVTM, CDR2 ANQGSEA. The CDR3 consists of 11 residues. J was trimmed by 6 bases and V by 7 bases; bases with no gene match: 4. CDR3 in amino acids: CSANRGLEQYF. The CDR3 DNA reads TGCAGCGCGAACAGGGGGCTCGAGCAGTACTTC.